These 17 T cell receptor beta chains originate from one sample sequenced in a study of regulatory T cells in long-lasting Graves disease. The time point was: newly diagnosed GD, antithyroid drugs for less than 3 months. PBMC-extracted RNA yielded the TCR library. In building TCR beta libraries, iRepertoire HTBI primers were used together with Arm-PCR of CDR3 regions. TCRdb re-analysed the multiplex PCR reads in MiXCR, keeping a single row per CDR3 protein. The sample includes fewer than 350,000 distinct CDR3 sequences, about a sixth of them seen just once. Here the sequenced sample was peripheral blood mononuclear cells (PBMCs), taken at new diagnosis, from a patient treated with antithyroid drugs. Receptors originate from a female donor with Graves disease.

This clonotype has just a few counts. The CDR3 region is CASTPPPLAGESSDEQFF. DNA for the CDR3: TGTGCCAGCACCCCCCCCCCCCTAGCGGGAGAGTCTTCCGATGAGCAGTTCTTC. The chain joins TRBV9 to TRBJ2-1; 10 bases match TRBD2. V dropped 6 bases and J dropped 8; count of bases not matched to a gene: 20. The germline V gene has CDR1 SGDLS and CDR2 YYNGEE. CDR3 length equals 18 residues.

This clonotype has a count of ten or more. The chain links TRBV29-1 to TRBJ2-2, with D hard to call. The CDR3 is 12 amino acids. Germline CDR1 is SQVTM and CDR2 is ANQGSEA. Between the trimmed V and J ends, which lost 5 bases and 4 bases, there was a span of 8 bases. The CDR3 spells CSVPSGTGELFF. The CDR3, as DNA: TGCAGCGTTCCCTCTGGCACCGGGGAGCTGTTTTTT.

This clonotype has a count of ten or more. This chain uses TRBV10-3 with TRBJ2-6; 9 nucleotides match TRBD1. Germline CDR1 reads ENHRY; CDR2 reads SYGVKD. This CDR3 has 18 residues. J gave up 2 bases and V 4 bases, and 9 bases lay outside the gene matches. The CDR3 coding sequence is TGTGCCATCAGTGGACAGGGGGGCGACTGGACTGGGGCCAACGTCCTGACTTTC. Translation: CAISGQGGDWTGANVLTF.

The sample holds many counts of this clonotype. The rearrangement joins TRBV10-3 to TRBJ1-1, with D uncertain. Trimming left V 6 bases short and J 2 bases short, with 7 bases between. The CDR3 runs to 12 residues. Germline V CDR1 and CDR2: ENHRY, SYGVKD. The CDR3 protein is CAIRGVNTEAFF. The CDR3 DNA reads TGTGCCATCAGGGGCGTCAACACTGAAGCTTTCTTT.

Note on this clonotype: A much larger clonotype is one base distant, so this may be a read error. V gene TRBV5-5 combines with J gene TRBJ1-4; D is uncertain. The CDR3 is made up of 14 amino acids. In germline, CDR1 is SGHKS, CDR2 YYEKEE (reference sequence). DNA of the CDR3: TGTGCCAGCAGCTTGCAATCAACTAATGAAAAACTGGTTTTT. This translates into CASSLQSTNEKLVF.

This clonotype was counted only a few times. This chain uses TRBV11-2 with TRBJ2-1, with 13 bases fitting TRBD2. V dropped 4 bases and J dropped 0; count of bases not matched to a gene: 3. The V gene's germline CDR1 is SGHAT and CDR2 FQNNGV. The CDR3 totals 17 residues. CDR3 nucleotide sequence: TGTGCCAGCAGCTCCCGGACTAGCGGGAGCTCCTACAATGAGCAGTTCTTC. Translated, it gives CASSSRTSGSSYNEQFF.

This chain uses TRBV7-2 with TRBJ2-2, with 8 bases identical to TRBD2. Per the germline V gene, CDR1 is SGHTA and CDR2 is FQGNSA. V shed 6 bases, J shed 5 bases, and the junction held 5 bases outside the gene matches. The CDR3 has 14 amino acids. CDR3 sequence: CASRPSGGTGELFF. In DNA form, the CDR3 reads TGTGCCAGCAGACCGTCGGGGGGGACCGGGGAGCTGTTTTTT. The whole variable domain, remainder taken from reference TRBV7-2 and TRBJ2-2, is GAGVSQSPSNKVTEKGKDVELRCDPISGHTALYWYRQSLGQGLEFLIYFQGNSAPDKSGLPSDRFSAERTGGSVSTLTIQRTQQEDSAVYLCASRPSGGTGELFFGEGSRLTVL.

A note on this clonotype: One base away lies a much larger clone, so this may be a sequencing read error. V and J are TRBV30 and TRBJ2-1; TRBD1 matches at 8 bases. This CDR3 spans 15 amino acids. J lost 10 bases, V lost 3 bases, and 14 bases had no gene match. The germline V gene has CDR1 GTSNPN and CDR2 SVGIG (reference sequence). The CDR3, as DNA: TGTGCCTGGAGCGGACTCGGACAGGGTAGAGGCGAGCAGTTCTTC. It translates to CAWSGLGQGRGEQFF.

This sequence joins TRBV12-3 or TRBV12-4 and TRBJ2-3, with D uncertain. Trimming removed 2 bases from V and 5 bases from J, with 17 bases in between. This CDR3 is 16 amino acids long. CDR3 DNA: TGTGCCAGCAGTTTATTATCGAAGGAAGGGATAGATACGCAGTATTTT. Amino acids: CASSLLSKEGIDTQYF.

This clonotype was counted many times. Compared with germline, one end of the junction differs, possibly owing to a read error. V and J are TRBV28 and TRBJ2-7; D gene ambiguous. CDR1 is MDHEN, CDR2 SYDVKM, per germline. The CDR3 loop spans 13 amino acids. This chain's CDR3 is CTSSFGQTYEQYF. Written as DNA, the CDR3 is TGTACCAGCAGTTTTGGGCAAACCTACGAGCAGTACTTC.

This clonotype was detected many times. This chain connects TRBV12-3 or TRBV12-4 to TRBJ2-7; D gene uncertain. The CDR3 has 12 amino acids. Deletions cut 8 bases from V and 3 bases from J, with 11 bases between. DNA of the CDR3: TGTGCCAGCGGAAAGGAATTCTACGAGCAGTACTTC. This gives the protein CASGKEFYEQYF.

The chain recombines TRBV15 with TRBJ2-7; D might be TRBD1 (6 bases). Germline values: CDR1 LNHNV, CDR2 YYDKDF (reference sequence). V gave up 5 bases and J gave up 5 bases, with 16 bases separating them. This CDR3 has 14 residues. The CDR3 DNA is TGTGCCACCAGCTCGCCCCGCAGGGGCCACGAGCAGTACTTC. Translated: CATSSPRRGHEQYF.

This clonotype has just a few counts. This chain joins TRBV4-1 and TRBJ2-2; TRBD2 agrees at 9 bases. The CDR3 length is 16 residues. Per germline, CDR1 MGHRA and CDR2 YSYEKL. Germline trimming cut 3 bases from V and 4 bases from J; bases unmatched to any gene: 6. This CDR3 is CASSQVTSGTTGELFF. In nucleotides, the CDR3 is TGCGCCAGCAGCCAGGTGACTAGCGGAACCACCGGGGAGCTGTTTTTT.

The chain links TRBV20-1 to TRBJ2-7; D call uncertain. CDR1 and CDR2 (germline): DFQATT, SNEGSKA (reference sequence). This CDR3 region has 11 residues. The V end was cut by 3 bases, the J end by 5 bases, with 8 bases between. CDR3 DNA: TGCAGTGCTAGCGAAGAAGACGAGCAGTACTTC. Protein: CSASEEDEQYF.

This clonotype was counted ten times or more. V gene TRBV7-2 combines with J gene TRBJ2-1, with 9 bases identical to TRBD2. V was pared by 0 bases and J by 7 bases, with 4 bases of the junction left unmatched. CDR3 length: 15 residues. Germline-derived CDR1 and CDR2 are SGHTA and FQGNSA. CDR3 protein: CASSLASGSRNEQFF. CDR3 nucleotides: TGTGCCAGCAGCTTAGCTAGCGGGAGTAGGAATGAGCAGTTCTTC.

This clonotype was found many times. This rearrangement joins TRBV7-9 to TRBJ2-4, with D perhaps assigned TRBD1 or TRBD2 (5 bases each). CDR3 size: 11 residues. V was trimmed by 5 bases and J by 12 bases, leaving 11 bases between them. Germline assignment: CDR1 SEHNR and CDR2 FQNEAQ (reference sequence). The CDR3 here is CASSRGADQYF. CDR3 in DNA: TGTGCCAGCAGCCGAGGGGCGGATCAGTACTTC.

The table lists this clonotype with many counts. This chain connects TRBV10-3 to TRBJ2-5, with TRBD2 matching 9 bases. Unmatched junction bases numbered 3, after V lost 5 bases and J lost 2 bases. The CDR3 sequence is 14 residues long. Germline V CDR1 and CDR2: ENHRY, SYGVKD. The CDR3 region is CAISSLAGQETQYF. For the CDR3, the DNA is TGTGCCATCAGTTCTCTAGCGGGGCAAGAGACCCAGTACTTC.